The subject of this entry is one T cell receptor beta chain. Its antigen is undetermined. Generated by immunoSEQ multiplex PCR, the TCRdb table keeps only in-frame clones and is missing some. The sample records 8,000 or so clones, 55% to 70% being singletons. The data were obtained in a study of chemoradiotherapy in HPV16-positive cancers. Study at large: Candidate HPV-specific clones and shared TCR motifs came from two HPV16-positive patients. General observations from the study: Better recurrence-free survival went with HPV-responsive T-cell expansion in HPV16-positive patients.

Per germline, CDR1 SGHNT and CDR2 YYREEE (reference sequence). The length of the CDR3 is 19 residues. V dropped 0 bases and J dropped 9; count of bases not matched to a gene: 19. Repeated repertoire sampling spanned the course of chemoradiotherapy. Sample collection was performed from a patient who underwent chemoradiotherapy. This clonotype originated in a human donor with HPV-associated anogenital cancer. This chain joins TRBV5-4 and TRBJ2-1, with TRBD1 matching 9 bases. The CDR3 loop is CASSLGGQGLALRPGEQFF. CDR3 sequence (DNA): TGTGCCAGCAGCTTGGGGGGACAGGGTTTGGCCTTACGACCAGGTGAGCAGTTCTTC.